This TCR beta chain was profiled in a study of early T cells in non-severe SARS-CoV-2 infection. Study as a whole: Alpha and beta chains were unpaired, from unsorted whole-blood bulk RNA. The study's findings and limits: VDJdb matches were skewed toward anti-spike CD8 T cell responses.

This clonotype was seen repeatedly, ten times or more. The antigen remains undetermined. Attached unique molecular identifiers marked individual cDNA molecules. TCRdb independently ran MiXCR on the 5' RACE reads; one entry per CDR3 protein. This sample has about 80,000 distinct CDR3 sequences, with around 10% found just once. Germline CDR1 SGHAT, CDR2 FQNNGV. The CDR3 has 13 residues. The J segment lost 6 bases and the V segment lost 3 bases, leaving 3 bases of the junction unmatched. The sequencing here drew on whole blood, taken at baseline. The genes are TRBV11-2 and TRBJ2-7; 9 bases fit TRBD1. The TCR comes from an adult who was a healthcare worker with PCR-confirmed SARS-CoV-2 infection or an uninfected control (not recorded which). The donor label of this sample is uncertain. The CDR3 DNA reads TGTGCCAGCAGCTTTTCACAGGGGGCCGAGCAGTACTTC. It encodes CASSFSQGAEQYF.